Described below is a single TCR beta chain sequence and its context. What it recognizes is unknown. These data originate in a study of shared clonotypes between healthy human individuals. The wider study: Each donor had three CD4 naive, three CD4 memory, two CD8 naive and one CD8 memory plate. The study's findings and limits: Rarefaction indicated that sorted-subset sequencing remained incomplete although depth was large.

Sequencing used immunoSEQ multiplex PCR; TCRdb keeps in-frame clones, though not all of them. The table has a few million clones, about 94% seen once; the top ten hold about 1.7%. CD45RO-negative cells were positively selected for CCR7, leaving out terminally differentiated effector memory CD45RA+ cells. Germline V lookup: CDR1 SGHTA, CDR2 FQGTGA. This CDR3 contains 15 residues. V shed 5 bases, J shed 4 bases, and the junction held 9 bases outside the gene matches. Sequencing was done on a sample of naive CD8+ T cells from PBMCs. The chain employs TRBV7-3 and TRBJ2-5; 8 bases fit TRBD2. The sequence was collected from a man aged 18 to 30 in good health. Some clones in this sample may be carry-over from other donors' samples. CDR3 coding DNA: TGTGCCAGCAGCCCTCTAGCGGGCGGTGGAGAGACCCAGTACTTC. Its protein is CASSPLAGGGETQYF.